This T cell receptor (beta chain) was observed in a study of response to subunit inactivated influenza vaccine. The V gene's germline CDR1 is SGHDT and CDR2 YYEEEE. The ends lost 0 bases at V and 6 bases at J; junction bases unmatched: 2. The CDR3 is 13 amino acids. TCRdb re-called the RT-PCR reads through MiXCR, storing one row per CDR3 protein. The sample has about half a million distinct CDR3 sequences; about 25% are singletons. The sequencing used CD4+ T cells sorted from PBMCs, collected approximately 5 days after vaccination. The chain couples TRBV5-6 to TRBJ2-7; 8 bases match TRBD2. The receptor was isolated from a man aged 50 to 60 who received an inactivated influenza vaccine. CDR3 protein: CASSLVGRAEQYF. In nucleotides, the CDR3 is TGTGCCAGCAGCTTGGTCGGGAGGGCCGAGCAGTACTTC.